A selection of T cell receptor beta chains follows, all from one sample in a study of cytomegalovirus exposure and HLA in healthy donors. The assay was immunoSEQ multiplex PCR, and TCRdb's table has in-frame clones only and misses some. Of some 150,000 clones listed, roughly 80% are singletons. Sequencing was done on a sample of PBMCs. These receptors all come from a male donor in good health and CMV-seronegative. Both conserved end residues are part of each CDR3. Each record gives: V gene, J gene, CDR3 protein.

TRBV5-1	TRBJ1-2	CASSPSPGTDYGYTF
TRBV28	TRBJ1-6	CASSFPSRTDNSPLHF
TRBV18	TRBJ2-3	CASSPFKTTSSDTQYF
TRBV7-2	TRBJ1-2	CASSLGGFGGYTF
TRBV19	TRBJ2-4	CASPPVQPGAKNIQYF
TRBV10-3	TRBJ1-1	CAIAHAQGRFTEAFF
TRBV7-2	TRBJ1-2	CASSLDRHGGTF
TRBV15	TRBJ1-5	CATSEGGLSNQPQHF
TRBV7-2	TRBJ2-1	CASSPLTSPNEQFF
TRBV6-1	TRBJ2-7	CASSEAHLQGYEQYF
TRBV9	TRBJ2-1	CASSPRGTYNEQFF
TRBV7-9	TRBJ1-2	CASSSGQTASRQGYTF
TRBV7-2	TRBJ1-1	CASSLAPDRVAFF
TRBV28	TRBJ2-5	CASSFSGAGKTQYF
TRBV7-2	TRBJ2-1	CASTKRGGYHNEQFF
TRBV4-3	TRBJ2-1	CASSSSLGRSSYNEQFF
TRBV13	TRBJ2-4	CASTPILGKNIQYF
TRBV5-5	TRBJ1-6	CASRPPGTVNNSPLHF
TRBV7-8	TRBJ2-3	CASRDRGPYTQYF
TRBV30	TRBJ2-7	CAWSGEGYEQYF
TRBV6-5	TRBJ2-5	CASRPGTGTETQYF
TRBV2	TRBJ2-5	CASSERQGETQYF
TRBV6-1	TRBJ2-5	CASYQVTGRGETQYF
TRBV2	TRBJ1-5	CASSNSMYRGNQPQHF
TRBV11-3	TRBJ2-1	CASSRLGAGTNEQFF
TRBV7-6	TRBJ1-3	CASSPGTGSPGNTIYF
TRBV7-9	TRBJ2-1	CASSLGLADLSYNEQFF
TRBV2	TRBJ2-7	CASTEYGGIDF
TRBV7-9	TRBJ1-2	CASSFARGSDGYTF
TRBV19	TRBJ2-3	CASSIPRGYGTDTQYF
TRBV5-4	TRBJ1-4	CASSIDRTNEKLFF
TRBV15	TRBJ2-1	CATSSRGAVMSNEQFF
TRBV5-1	TRBJ1-4	CASSFGQGREKLFF
TRBV11-2	TRBJ1-1	CASRPGGTEAFF
TRBV4-2	TRBJ1-2	CASSQEGSGYGYTF
TRBV7-9	TRBJ1-2	CASSVPGQTYGYTF
TRBV11-2	TRBJ2-3	CASSFGNLGGTQYF
TRBV7-9	TRBJ1-2	CASSLWTQGKNDGYTF
TRBV28	TRBJ2-3	CASRGLGLSTDTQYF
TRBV5-1	TRBJ1-4	CASSLDRFATNEKLFF
TRBV7-2	TRBJ2-3	CASSLVAGGPPADTQYF
TRBV6-5	TRBJ2-4	CATRGTAGNIQYF
TRBV4-3	TRBJ2-3	CASSRMTSPTTDTQYF
TRBV11-1	TRBJ2-5	CASSLQDGGGETQYF
TRBV4-1	TRBJ2-2	CASSPPGTGKFTGELFF
TRBV7-9	TRBJ2-5	CASSFPPEETQYF
TRBV6-6	TRBJ1-2	CASRNRGPSNYGYTF
TRBV6-5	TRBJ1-4	CASKLQERSEKLFF
TRBV27	TRBJ1-1	CASHGGYHMNTEAFF
TRBV5-6	TRBJ1-6	CASRLRGSGSPLHF